This TCR beta chain was profiled in a study of graft-versus-host responses after intestinal transplantation. On the study more broadly: Those transplanted obtained multivisceral, liver-intestinal, or isolated intestinal grafts. Induction using anti-thymocyte globulin, followed by tacrolimus and steroids for approximately 3 years, was given to all recipients.

The CDR3 sequence is 12 residues long. Germline V lookup: CDR1 LGHNA, CDR2 YNFKEQ. V was shortened by 0 bases and J by 8 bases, with 5 bases between the two germline ends. Comments on this clone: No antigen is known for it.

Study-wide results and caveats: Early post-transplant falls in HvG clones accompanied the peak levels of circulating GvH clones. Recipient marrow showed GvH clones, some seen first in ileum or blood.

Generated by immunoSEQ multiplex PCR, the TCRdb table keeps only in-frame clones and is missing some. The sample lists some 140,000 clones; over 85% were seen once. This sequence was found in a human donor who received an intestinal transplant. J is TRBJ2-1 and V is TRBV4-2, with D unclear. Sequencing was performed on unstimulated CD4+ T cells sorted from spleen or lymph node cells, taken before intestinal transplant. The CDR3 sequence is CASSQDTDEQFF. CDR3 nucleotide sequence: TGTGCCAGCAGCCAAGATACAGATGAGCAGTTCTTC.